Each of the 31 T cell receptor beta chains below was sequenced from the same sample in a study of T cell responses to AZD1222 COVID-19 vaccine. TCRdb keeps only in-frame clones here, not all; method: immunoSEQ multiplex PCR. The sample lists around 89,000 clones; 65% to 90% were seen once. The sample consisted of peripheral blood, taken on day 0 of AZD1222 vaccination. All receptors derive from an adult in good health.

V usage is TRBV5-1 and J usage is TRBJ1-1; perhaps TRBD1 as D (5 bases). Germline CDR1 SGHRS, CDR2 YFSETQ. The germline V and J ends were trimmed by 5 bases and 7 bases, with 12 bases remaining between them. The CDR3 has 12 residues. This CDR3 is CASRLGTDEAFF. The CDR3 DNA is TGCGCCAGCAGACTTGGGACGGATGAAGCTTTCTTT.

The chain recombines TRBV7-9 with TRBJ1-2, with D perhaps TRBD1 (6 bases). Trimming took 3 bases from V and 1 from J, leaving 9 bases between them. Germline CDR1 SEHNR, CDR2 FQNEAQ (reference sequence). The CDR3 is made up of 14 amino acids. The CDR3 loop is CASSLTGVNYGYTF. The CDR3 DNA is TGTGCCAGCAGCTTGACAGGAGTTAACTATGGCTACACCTTC.

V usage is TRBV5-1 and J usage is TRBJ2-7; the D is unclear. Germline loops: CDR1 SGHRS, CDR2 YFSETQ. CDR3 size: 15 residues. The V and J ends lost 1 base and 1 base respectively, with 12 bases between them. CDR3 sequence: CASSLSPTESYEQYF. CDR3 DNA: TGCGCCAGCAGCTTGAGCCCAACAGAATCCTACGAGCAGTACTTC.

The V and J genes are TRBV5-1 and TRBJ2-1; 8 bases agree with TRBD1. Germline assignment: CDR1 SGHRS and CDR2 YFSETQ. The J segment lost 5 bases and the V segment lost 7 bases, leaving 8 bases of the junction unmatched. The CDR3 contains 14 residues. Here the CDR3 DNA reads TGCGCCAGCCAAGATCAGGGGGCTGACAATGAGCAGTTCTTC. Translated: CASQDQGADNEQFF.

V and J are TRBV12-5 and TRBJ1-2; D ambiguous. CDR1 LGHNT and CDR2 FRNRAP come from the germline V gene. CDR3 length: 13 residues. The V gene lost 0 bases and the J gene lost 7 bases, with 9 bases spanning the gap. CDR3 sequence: CASGLVPESGYTF. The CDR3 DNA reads TGTGCTAGTGGTTTGGTACCGGAGAGTGGCTACACCTTC.

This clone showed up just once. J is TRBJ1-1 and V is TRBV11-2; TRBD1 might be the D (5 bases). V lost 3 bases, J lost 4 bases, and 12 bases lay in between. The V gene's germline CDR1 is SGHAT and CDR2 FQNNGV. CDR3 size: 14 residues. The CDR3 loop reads CASSFQGGGTEAFF. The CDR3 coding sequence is TGTGCCAGCAGCTTCCAGGGAGGAGGCACTGAAGCTTTCTTT.

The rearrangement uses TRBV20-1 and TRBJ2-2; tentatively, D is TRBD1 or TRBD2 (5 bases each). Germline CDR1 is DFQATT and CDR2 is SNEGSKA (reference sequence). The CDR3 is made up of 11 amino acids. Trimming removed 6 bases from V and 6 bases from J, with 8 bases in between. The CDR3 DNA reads TGCAGTGCCGAGGGGCCCGGGGAGCTGTTTTTT. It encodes CSAEGPGELFF.

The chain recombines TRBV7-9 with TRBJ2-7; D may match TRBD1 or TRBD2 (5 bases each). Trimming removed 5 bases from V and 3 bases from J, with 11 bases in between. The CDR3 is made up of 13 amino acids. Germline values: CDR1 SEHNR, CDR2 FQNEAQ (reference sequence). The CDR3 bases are TGTGCCAGCAGCACATGGGACGACTACGAGCAGTACTTC. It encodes CASSTWDDYEQYF.

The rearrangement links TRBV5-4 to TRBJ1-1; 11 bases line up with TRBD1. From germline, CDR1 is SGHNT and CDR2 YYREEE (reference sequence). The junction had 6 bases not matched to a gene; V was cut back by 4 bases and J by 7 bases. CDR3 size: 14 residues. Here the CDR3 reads CASSPWTGGIEAFF. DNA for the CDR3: TGTGCCAGCAGCCCTTGGACAGGGGGCATTGAAGCTTTCTTT.

CDR3 in DNA: TGTGCCAGCTCAGTACAGGGTGACTATGGCTACACCTTC. Its protein product is CASSVQGDYGYTF. The V and J genes are TRBV18 and TRBJ1-2; possible D gene TRBD1, 6 bases. The germline gives CDR1 KGHSH, CDR2 LQKENI. V lost 5 bases and J 3 bases, leaving 10 bases between the germline ends. The CDR3 is made up of 13 amino acids. Complete variable domain (other parts from reference TRBV18 and TRBJ1-2): NAGVMQNPRHLVRRRGQEARLRCSPMKGHSHVYWYRQLPEEGLKFMVYLQKENIIDESGMPKERFSAEFPKEGPSILRIQQVVRGDSAAYFCASSVQGDYGYTFGSGTRLTVV.

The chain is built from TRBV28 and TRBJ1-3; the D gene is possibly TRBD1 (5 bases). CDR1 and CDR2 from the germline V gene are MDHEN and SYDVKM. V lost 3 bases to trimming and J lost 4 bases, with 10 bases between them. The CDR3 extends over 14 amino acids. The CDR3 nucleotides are TGTGCCAGCAGTTTGATGGGGGGAGGAAACACCATATATTTT. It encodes CASSLMGGGNTIYF. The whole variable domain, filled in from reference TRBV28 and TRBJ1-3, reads DVKVTQSSRYLVKRTGEKVFLECVQDMDHENMFWYRQDPGLGLRLIYFSYDVKMKEKGDIPEGYSVSREKKERFSLILESASTNQTSMYLCASSLMGGGNTIYFGEGSWLTVV.

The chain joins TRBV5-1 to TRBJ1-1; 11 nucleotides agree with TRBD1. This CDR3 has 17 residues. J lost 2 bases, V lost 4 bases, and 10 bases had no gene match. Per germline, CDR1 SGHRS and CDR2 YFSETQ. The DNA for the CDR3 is TGCGCCAGCAGCGCCCGGGACAGGGGGTTAGCAAACACTGAAGCTTTCTTT. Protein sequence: CASSARDRGLANTEAFF.

As DNA, the CDR3 is TGTGCCAGCAGCTTCACAGGGTTTGATGAGCAGTTCTTC. This encodes CASSFTGFDEQFF. The V gene is TRBV5-6, the J gene TRBJ2-1; tentatively, D is TRBD1 (6 bases). The CDR3 loop spans 13 amino acids. V was pared by 2 bases and J by 8 bases, with 11 bases between. Looked up from germline, CDR1 is SGHDT and CDR2 is YYEEEE.

The CDR3 here is CAISELQVNEKLFF. CDR3 nucleotides: TGTGCCATCAGTGAATTACAGGTTAATGAAAAACTGTTTTTT. V gene TRBV10-3 combines with J gene TRBJ1-4; possible D gene TRBD1, 5 bases. Trimming removed 3 bases from V and 4 bases from J, with 9 bases in between. The CDR3 has 14 amino acids. Germline V gene data show CDR1 as ENHRY and CDR2 as SYGVKD.

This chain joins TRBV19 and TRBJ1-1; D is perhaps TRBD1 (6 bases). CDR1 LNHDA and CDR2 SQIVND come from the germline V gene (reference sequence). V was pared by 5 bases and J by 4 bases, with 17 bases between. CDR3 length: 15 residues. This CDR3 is CASSVRQAPFTEAFF. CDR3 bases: TGTGCCAGTAGTGTTAGACAGGCCCCGTTCACTGAAGCTTTCTTT.

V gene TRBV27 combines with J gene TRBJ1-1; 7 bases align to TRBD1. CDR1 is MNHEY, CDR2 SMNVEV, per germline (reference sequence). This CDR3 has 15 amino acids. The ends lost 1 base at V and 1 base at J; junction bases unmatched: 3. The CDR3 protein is CASSLFNRGNTEAFF. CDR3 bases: TGTGCCAGCAGTTTATTCAACAGGGGGAACACTGAAGCTTTCTTT.

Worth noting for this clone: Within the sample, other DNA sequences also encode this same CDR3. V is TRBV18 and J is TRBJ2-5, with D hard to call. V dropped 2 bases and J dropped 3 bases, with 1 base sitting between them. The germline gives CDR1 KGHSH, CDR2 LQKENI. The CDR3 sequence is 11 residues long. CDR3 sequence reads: CASSPEETQYF. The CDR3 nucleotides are TGTGCCAGCTCACCAGAAGAGACCCAGTACTTC.

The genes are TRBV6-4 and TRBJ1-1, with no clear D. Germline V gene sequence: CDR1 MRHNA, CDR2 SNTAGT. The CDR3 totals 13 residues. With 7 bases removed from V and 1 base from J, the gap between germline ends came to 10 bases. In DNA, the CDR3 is TGTGCCAGCACTAGTCAAGCGAACACTGAAGCTTTCTTT. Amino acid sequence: CASTSQANTEAFF.

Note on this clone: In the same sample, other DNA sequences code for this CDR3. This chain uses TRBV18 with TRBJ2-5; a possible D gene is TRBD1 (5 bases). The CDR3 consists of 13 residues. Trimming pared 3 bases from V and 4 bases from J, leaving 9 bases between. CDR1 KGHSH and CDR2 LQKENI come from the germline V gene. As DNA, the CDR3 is TGTGCCAGCTCACCGGGGCAGGGAGAGACCCAGTACTTC. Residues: CASSPGQGETQYF.

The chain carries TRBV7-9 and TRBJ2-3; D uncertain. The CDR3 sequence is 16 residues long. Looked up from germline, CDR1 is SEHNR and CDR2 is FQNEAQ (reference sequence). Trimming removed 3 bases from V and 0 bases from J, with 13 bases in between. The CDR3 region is CASSFASLRSTDTQYF. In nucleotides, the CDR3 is TGTGCCAGCAGCTTTGCCTCCCTCCGTAGCACAGATACGCAGTATTTT.

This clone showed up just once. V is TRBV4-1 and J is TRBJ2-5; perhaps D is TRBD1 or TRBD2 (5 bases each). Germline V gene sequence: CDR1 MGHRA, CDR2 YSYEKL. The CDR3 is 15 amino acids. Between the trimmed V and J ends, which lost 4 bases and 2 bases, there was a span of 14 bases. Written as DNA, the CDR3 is TGCGCCAGCAGCCTCTCCGGGACGGAGCAAGAGACCCAGTACTTC. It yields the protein CASSLSGTEQETQYF.

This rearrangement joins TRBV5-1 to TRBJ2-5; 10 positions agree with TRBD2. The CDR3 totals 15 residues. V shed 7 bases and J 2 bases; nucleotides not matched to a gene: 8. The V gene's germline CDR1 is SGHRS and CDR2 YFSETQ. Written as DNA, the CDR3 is TGCGCCAGCTCACGGACTAGCGGAGAACAAGAGACCCAGTACTTC. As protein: CASSRTSGEQETQYF.

CDR3 region: CASRGLSYNEQFF. Here the CDR3 DNA reads TGTGCCAGCCGGGGACTGTCCTACAATGAGCAGTTCTTC. V and J are TRBV18 and TRBJ2-1; the D gene is possibly TRBD2 (6 bases). The CDR3 sequence is 13 residues long. Germline CDR1 reads KGHSH; CDR2 reads LQKENI. The ends were cut back, 8 bases at V and 1 base at J, with 9 bases in the middle.

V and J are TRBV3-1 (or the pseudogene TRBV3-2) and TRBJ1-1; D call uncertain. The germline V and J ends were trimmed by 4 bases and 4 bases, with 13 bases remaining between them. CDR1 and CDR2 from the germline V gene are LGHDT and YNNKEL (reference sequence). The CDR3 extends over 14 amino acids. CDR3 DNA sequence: TGTGCCAGCAGCCCGGATCTAAGGCCCACTGAAGCTTTCTTT. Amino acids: CASSPDLRPTEAFF.

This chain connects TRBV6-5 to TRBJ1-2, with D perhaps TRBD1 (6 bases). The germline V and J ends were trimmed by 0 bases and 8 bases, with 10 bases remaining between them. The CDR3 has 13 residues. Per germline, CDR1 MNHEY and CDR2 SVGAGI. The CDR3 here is CASSYSGAVGYTF. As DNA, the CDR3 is TGTGCCAGCAGTTACTCGGGGGCGGTAGGCTACACCTTC.

The CDR3 DNA is TGTGCCAGCAGTGACGGCAGTAGCATTTTCTATGGCTACACCTTC. Protein sequence: CASSDGSSIFYGYTF. The chain recombines TRBV2 with TRBJ1-2; D call uncertain. Trimming pared 3 bases from V and 4 bases from J, leaving 15 bases between. CDR1 and CDR2 (germline): SNHLY, FYNNEI. The CDR3 is 15 residues long.

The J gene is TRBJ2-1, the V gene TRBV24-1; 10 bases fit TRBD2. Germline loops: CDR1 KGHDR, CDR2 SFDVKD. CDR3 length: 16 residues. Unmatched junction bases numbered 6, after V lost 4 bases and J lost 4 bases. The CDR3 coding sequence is TGTGCCACCAGTGAAACCGGGACTAGCGTATACAATGAGCAGTTCTTC. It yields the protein CATSETGTSVYNEQFF.

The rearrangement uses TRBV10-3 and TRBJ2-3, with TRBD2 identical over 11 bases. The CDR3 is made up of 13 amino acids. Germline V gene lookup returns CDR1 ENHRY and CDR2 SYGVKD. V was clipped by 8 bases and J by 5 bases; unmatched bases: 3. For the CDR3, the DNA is TGTGCCATCGGACTAGCGGGTGAAGATACGCAGTATTTT. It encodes CAIGLAGEDTQYF.

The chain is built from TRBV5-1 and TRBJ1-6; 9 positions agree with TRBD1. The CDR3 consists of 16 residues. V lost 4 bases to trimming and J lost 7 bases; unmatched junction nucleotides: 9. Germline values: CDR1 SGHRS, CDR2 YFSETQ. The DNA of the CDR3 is TGCGCCAGCAGCATACTCGGACAGGGGAGGAATTCACCCCTCCACTTT. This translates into CASSILGQGRNSPLHF.

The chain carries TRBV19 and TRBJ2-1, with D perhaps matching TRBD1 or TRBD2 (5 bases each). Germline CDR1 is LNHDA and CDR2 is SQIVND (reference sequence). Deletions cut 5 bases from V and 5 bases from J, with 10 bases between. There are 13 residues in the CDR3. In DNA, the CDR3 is TGTGCCAGTAGTTTGGGACGTGACAATGAGCAGTTCTTC. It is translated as CASSLGRDNEQFF.

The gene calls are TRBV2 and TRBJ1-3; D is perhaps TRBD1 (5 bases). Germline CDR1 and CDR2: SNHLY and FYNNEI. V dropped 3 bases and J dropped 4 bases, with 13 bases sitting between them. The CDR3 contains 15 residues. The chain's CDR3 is CASSEARVAGNTIYF. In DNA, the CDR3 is TGTGCCAGCAGTGAGGCCAGGGTCGCGGGAAACACCATATATTTT.